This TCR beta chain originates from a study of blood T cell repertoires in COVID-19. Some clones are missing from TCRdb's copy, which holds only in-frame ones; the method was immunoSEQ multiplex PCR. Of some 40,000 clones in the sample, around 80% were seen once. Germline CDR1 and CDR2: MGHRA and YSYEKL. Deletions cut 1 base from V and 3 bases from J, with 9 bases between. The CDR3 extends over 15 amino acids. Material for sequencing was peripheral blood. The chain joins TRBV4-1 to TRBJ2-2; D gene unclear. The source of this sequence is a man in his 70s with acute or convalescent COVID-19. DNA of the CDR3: TGCGCCAGCAGCCAAGTAATTACAGACACCGGGGAGCTGTTTTTT. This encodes CASSQVITDTGELFF.